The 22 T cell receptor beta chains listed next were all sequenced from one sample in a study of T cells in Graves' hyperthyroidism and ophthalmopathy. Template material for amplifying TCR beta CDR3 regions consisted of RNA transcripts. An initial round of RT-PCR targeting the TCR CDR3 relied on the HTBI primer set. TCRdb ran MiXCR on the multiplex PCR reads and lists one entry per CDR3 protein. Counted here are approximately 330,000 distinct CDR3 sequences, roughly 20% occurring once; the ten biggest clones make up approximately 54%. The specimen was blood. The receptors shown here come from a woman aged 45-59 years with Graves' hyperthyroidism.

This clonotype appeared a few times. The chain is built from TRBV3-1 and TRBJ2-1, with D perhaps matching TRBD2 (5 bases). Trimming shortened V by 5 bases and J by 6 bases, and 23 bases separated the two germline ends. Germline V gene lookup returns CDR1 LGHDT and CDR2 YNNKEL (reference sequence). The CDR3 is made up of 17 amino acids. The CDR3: CASSDEKGWPGSNEQFF. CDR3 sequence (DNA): TGTGCCAGCAGCGACGAGAAAGGGTGGCCGGGAAGCAATGAGCAGTTCTTC.

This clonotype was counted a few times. CDR3 loop: CASSFPRTAGVRPGGELFF. The CDR3 DNA reads as TGTGCCAGCAGCTTTCCCAGGACAGCGGGAGTGAGGCCCGGCGGGGAGCTGTTTTTT. V and J are TRBV3-1 and TRBJ2-2, with 8 positions matching TRBD2. The CDR3 runs 19 residues. V trimming: 5 bases; J trimming: 7 bases; junction bases outside the gene matches: 21. The germline gives CDR1 LGHDT, CDR2 YNNKEL (reference sequence).

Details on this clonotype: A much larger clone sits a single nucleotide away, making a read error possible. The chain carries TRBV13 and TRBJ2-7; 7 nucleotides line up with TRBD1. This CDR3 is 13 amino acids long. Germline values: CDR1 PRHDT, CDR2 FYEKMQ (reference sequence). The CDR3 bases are TGTGCCAGCAGCTCCCGGGACAGCTACGAGCAGTGCTTC. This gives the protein CASSSRDSYEQCF.

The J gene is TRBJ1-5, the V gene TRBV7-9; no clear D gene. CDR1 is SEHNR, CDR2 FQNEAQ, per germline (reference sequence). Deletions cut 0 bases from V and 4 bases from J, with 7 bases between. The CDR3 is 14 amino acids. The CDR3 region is CASSLAGDNQPQHF. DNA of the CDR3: TGTGCCAGCAGCTTAGCTGGGGATAATCAGCCCCAGCATTTT.

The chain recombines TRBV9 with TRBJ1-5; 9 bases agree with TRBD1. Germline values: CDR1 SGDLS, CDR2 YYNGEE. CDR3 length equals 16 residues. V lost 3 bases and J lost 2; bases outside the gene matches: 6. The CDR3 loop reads CASSAGDRVRNQPQHF. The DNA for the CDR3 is TGTGCCAGCAGCGCCGGGGACAGGGTACGCAATCAGCCCCAGCATTTT.

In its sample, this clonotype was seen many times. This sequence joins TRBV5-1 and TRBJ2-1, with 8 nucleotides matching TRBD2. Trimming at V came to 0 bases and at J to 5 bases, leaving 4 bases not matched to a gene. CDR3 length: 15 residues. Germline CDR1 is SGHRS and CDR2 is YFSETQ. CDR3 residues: CASSLDGGAHNEQFF. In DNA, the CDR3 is TGCGCCAGCAGCTTGGACGGGGGGGCCCACAATGAGCAGTTCTTC.

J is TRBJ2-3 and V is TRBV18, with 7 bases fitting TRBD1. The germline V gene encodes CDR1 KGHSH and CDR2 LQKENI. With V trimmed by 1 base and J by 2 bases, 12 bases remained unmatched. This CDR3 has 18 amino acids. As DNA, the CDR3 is TGTGCCAGCTCACCACTGGGAACAGGGGCAGGGCTCACAGATACGCAGTATTTT. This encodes CASSPLGTGAGLTDTQYF. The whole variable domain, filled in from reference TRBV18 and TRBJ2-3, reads NAGVMQNPRHLVRRRGQEARLRCSPMKGHSHVYWYRQLPEEGLKFMVYLQKENIIDESGMPKERFSAEFPKEGPSILRIQQVVRGDSAAYFCASSPLGTGAGLTDTQYFGPGTRLTVL.

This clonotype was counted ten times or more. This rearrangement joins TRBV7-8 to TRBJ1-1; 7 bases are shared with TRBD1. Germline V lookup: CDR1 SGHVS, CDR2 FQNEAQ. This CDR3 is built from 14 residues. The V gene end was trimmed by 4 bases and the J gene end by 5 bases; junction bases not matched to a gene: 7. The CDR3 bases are TGTGCCAGCAGCTCATCGACAGGGTCAACTGAAGCTTTCTTT. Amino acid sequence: CASSSSTGSTEAFF.

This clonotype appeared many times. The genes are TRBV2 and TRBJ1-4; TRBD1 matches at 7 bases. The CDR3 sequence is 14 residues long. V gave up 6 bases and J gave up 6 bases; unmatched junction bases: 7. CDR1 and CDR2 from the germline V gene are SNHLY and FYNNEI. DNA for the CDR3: TGTGCCAGCAGCCTCGGACAGGTTTATGAAAAACTGTTTTTT. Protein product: CASSLGQVYEKLFF.

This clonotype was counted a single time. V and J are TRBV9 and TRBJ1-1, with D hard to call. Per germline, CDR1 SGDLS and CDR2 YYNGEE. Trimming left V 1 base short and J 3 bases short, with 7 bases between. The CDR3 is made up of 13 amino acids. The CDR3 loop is CASSVSTDTEAFF. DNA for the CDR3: TGTGCCAGCAGCGTATCCACCGACACTGAAGCTTTCTTT.

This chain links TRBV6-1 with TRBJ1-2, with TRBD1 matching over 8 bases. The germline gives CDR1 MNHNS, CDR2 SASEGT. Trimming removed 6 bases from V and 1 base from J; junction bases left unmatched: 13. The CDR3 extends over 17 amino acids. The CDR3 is CASSPSTGQGGNYGYTF. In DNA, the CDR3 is TGTGCCAGCAGCCCAAGTACTGGACAGGGCGGTAACTATGGCTACACCTTC.

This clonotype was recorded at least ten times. CDR3 amino acids: CASKGAGSSYEQYF. In nucleotides, the CDR3 is TGTGCCAGCAAAGGTGCAGGGAGCTCCTACGAGCAGTACTTC. This sequence joins TRBV28 and TRBJ2-7; D is perhaps TRBD1 or TRBD2 (5 bases each). Germline CDR1 reads MDHEN; CDR2 reads SYDVKM. V was clipped by 7 bases and J by 0 bases, with 13 bases between them. This CDR3 has 14 residues.

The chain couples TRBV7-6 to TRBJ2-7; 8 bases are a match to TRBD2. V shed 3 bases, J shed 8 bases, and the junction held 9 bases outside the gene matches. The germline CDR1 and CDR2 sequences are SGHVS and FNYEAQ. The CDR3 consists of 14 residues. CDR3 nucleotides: TGTGCCAGCAGCTTTTCAGCGGGAGAAGGCAAGCAGTACTTC. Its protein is CASSFSAGEGKQYF.

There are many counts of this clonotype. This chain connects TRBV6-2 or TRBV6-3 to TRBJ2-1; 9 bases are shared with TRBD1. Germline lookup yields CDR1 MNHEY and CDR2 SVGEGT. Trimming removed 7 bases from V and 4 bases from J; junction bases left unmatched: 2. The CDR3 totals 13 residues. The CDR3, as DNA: TGTGCCAGCACGGGACAGGGTTACAATGAGCAGTTCTTC. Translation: CASTGQGYNEQFF.

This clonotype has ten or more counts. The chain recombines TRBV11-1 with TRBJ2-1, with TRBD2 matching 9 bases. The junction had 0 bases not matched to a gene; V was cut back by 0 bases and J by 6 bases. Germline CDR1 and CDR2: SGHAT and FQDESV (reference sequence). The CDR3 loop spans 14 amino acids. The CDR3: CASSLARGGNEQFF. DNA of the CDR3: TGTGCCAGCAGCTTAGCGCGGGGGGGCAATGAGCAGTTCTTC.

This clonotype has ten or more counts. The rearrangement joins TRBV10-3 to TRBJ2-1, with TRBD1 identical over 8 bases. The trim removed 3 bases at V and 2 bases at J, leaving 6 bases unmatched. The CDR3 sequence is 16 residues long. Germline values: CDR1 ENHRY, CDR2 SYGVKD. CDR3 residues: CAISDPARGPYNEQFF. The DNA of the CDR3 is TGTGCCATCAGTGATCCGGCCAGGGGGCCCTACAATGAGCAGTTCTTC.

The CDR3 sequence is CASSPHGGNTIYF. The CDR3, as DNA: TGTGCCAGCAGCCCCCATGGTGGAAACACCATATATTTT. This chain links TRBV28 with TRBJ1-3; D uncertain. V was pared by 6 bases and J by 3 bases, with 9 bases between. The CDR3 has 13 amino acids. CDR1 is MDHEN, CDR2 SYDVKM, per germline.

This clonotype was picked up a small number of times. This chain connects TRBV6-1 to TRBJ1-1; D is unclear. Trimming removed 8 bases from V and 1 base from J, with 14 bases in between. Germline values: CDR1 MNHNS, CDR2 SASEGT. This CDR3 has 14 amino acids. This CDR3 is CASGSLLTNTEAFF. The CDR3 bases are TGTGCCAGCGGGTCTCTTTTGACGAACACTGAAGCTTTCTTT.

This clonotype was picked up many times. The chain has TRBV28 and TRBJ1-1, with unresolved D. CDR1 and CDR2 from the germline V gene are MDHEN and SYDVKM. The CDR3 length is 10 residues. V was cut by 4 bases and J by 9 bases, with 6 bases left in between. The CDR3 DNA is TGTGCCAGCAGTTCCAACCAAGCTTTCTTT. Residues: CASSSNQAFF.

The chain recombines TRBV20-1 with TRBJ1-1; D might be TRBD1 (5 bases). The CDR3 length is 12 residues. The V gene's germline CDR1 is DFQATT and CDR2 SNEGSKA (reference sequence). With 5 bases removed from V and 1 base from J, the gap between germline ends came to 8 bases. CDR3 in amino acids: CSAQQENTEAFF. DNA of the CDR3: TGCAGTGCTCAACAGGAGAACACTGAAGCTTTCTTT.

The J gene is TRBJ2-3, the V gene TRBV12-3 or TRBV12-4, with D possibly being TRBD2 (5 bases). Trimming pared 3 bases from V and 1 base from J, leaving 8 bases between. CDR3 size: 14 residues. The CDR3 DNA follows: TGTGCCAGCAGTTTCGGTAGCGGCACAGATACGCAGTATTTT. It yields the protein CASSFGSGTDTQYF.

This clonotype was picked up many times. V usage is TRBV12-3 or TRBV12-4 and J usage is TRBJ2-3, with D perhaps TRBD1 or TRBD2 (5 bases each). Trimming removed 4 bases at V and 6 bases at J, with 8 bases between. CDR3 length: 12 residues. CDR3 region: CASSSGPDTQYF. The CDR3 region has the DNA TGTGCCAGCAGTTCGGGACCCGATACGCAGTATTTT.